The 5 T cell receptor beta chains below come from one sample, sequenced in a study of control samples from healthy donors and cancer patients. Profiling relied on immunoSEQ multiplex PCR, and the TCRdb table lists in-frame clones only, not all of them. This sample carries tens of thousands of clones, over 65% of them seen once, and the ten largest clones take roughly 50%. Sequencing was carried out using blood. Receptors originate from a man in his sixties in good health.

The chain employs TRBV30 and TRBJ1-5, with D uncertain. V gave up 6 bases and J gave up 7 bases, with 10 bases separating them. The CDR3 has 11 residues. Per the germline V gene, CDR1 is GTSNPN and CDR2 is SVGIG (reference sequence). The CDR3: CACGEQQPQHF. In nucleotides, the CDR3 is TGTGCCTGTGGGGAGCAACAGCCCCAGCATTTT. Complete variable domain (other parts from reference TRBV30 and TRBJ1-5): SQTIHQWPATLVQPVGSPLSLECTVEGTSNPNLYWYRQAAGRGLQLLFYSVGIGQISSEVPQNLSASRPQDRQFILSSKKLLLSDSGFYLCACGEQQPQHFGDGTRLSIL.

This clone is termed large (0.1 to 1%). V and J are TRBV6-6 and TRBJ1-4; D not certain. Trimming removed 2 bases from V and 0 bases from J, with 10 bases in between. The CDR3 is 16 amino acids. Per the germline V gene, CDR1 is MNHNY and CDR2 is SVGAGI (reference sequence). CDR3 sequence (DNA): TGTGCCAGCAGTTACCCGGACGGTGCAACTAATGAAAAACTGTTTTTT. Translating gives CASSYPDGATNEKLFF.

This sequence joins TRBV6-5 and TRBJ1-5, with D unclear. The CDR3 runs to 15 residues. Trimming left V 6 bases short and J 2 bases short, with 14 bases between. Germline CDR1 and CDR2: MNHEY and SVGAGI. The CDR3 DNA sequence: TGTGCCAGCAGGCCCCTGGGGTTGGGCAATCAGCCCCAGCATTTT. It is translated as CASRPLGLGNQPQHF.

The CDR3 spells CASSEGQVNTEAFF. CDR3 nucleotides: TGCGCCAGCAGTGAGGGACAGGTGAACACTGAAGCTTTCTTT. The chain couples TRBV10-1 to TRBJ1-1; TRBD1 aligns across 7 bases. Per germline, CDR1 WNHNN and CDR2 SYGVQD (reference sequence). The J segment lost 0 bases and the V segment lost 2 bases, leaving 0 bases of the junction unmatched. The CDR3 spans 14 residues.

V is TRBV5-4 and J is TRBJ2-1, with TRBD2 matching over 8 bases. CDR3 length: 16 residues. V lost 1 base, J lost 8 bases, and 11 bases stayed unmatched. Germline CDR1 reads SGHNT; CDR2 reads YYREEE (reference sequence). For the CDR3, the DNA is TGTGCCAGCAGCTTGAGGCTAGCGGGTAACAAGGATGAGCAGTTCTTC. This encodes CASSLRLAGNKDEQFF.